The entry below gives a single TCR beta chain sequence along with its context. V lost 5 bases and J lost 4, with 11 bases in between. The CDR3 sequence is 13 residues long. Clones were sequenced by immunoSEQ multiplex PCR, and TCRdb holds only the in-frame ones, with some missing. The sample lists 170,000 or so clones; around 92% were seen once. These data come from a study of control samples from healthy donors and cancer patients. The sample was blood. The TCR sequence derives from a middle-aged woman in good health. This chain joins TRBV12-3 or TRBV12-4 and TRBJ2-5, with D perhaps TRBD1 (5 bases). The CDR3 nucleotides read TGTGCCAGCAGTGCGACTGGGGCAGAGACCCAGTACTTC. This gives the protein CASSATGAETQYF.